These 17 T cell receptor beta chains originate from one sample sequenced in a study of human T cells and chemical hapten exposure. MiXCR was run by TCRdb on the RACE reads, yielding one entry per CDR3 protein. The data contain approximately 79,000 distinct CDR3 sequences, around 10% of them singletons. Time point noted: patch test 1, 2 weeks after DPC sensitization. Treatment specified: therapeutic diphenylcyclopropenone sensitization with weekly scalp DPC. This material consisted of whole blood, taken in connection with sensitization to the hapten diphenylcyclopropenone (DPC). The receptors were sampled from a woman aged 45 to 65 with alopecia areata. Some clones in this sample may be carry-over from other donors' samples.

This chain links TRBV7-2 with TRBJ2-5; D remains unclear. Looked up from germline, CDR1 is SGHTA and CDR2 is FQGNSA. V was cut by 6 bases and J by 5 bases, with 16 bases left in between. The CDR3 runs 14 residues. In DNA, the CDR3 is TGTGCCAGCAGGACGCCGAACACCGGGGAGACCCAGTACTTC. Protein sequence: CASRTPNTGETQYF.

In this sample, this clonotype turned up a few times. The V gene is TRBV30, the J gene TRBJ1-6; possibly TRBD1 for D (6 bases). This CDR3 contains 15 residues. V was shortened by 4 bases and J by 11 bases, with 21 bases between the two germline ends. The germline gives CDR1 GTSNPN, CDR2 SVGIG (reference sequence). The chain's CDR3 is CAWKSDLRGAAPLHF. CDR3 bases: TGTGCCTGGAAATCAGACCTCAGGGGAGCGGCACCCCTCCACTTT.

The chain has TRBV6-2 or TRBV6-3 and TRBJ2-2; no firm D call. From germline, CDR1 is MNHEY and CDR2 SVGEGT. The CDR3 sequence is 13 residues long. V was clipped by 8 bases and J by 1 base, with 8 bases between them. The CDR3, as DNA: TGTGCCAGCGCGCCAGGGAACACCGGGGAGCTGTTTTTT. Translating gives CASAPGNTGELFF.

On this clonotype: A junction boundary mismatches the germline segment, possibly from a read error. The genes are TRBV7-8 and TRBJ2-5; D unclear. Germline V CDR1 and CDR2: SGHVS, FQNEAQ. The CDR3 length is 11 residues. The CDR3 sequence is CASSSQETLYF. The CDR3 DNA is TGTGCCAGCAGCTCACAAGAGACCCTGTACTTC.

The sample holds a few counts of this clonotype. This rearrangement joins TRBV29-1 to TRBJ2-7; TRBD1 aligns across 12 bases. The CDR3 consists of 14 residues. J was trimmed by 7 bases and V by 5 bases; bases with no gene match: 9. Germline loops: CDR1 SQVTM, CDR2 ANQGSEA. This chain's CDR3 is CSVTLGQGAWEQYF. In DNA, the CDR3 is TGCAGCGTTACCCTGGGACAGGGGGCGTGGGAGCAGTACTTC.

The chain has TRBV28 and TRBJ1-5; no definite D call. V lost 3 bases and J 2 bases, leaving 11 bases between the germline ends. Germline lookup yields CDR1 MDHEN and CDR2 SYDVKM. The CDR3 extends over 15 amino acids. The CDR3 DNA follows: TGTGCCAGCAGTTTCCTGGGAATTGGCAATCAGCCCCAGCATTTT. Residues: CASSFLGIGNQPQHF.

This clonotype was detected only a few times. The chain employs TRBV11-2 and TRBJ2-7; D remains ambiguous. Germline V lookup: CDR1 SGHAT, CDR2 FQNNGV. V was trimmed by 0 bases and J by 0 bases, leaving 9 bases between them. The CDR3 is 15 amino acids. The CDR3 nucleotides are TGTGCCAGCAGCTTAGAGGGCTCTGTCTCCTACGAGCAGTACTTC. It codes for CASSLEGSVSYEQYF.

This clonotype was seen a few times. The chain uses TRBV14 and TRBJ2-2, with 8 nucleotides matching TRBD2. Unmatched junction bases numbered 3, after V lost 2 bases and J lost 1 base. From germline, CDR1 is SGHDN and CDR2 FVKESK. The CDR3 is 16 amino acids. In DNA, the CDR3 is TGTGCCAGCAGCCAAATCAGCGGGAGGAACACCGGGGAGCTGTTTTTT. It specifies CASSQISGRNTGELFF.

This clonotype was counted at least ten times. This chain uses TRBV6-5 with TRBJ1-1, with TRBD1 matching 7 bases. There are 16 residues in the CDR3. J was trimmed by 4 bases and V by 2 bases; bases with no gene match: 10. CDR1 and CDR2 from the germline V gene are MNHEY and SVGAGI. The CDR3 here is CASSYGGGRASTEAFF. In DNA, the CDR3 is TGTGCCAGCAGTTACGGAGGGGGCCGGGCTAGCACTGAAGCTTTCTTT.

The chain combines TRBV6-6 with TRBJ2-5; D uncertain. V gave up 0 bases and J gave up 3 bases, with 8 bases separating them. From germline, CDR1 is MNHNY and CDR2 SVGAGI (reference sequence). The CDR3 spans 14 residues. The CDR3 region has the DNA TGTGCCAGCAGTTACTCTTTAGGGAAAGAGACCCAGTACTTC. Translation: CASSYSLGKETQYF.

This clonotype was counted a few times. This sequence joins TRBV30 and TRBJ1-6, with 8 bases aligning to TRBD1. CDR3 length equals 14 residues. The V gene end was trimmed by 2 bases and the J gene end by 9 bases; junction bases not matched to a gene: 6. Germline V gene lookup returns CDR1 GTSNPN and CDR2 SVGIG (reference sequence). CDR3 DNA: TGTGCCTGGAGTTTTGACAGGGGTACTTCACCCCTCCACTTT. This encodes CAWSFDRGTSPLHF.

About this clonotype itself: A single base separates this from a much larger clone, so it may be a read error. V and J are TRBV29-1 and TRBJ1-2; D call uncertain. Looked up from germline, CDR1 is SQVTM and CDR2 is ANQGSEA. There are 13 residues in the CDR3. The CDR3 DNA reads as TGCGGCGCCCTCCTGGAGGTTAACTATGGCTACACCTTC. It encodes CGALLEVNYGYTF.

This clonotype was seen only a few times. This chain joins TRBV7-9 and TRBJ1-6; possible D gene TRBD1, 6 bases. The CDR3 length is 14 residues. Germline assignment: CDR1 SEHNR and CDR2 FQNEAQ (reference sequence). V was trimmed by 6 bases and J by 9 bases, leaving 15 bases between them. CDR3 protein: CASSFQGSGSPLHF. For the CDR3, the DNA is TGTGCCAGCAGTTTCCAGGGGTCGGGTTCACCCCTCCACTTT. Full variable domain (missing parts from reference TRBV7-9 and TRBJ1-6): DTGVSQNPRHKITKRGQNVTFRCDPISEHNRLYWYRQTLGQGPEFLTYFQNEAQLEKSRLLSDRFSAERPKGSFSTLEIQRTEQGDSAMYLCASSFQGSGSPLHFGNGTRLTVT.

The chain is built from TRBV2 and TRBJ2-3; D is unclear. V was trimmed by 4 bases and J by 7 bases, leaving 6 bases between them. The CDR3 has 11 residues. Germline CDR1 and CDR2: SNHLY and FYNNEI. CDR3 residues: CASSAGNTQYF. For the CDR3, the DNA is TGTGCCAGCAGTGCGGGTAATACGCAGTATTTT. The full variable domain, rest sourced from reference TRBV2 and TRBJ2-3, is EPEVTQTPSHQVTQMGQEVILRCVPISNHLYFYWYRQILGQKVEFLVSFYNNEISEKSEIFDDQFSVERPDGSNFTLKIRSTKLEDSAMYFCASSAGNTQYFGPGTRLTVL.

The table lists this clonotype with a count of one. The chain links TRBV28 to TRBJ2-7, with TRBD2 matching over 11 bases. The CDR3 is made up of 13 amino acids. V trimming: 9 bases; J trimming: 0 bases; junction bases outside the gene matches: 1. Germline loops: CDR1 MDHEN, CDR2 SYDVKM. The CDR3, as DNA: TGTGCCAGTACTAGCGGGAGCTCCTACGAGCAGTACTTC. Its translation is CASTSGSSYEQYF.

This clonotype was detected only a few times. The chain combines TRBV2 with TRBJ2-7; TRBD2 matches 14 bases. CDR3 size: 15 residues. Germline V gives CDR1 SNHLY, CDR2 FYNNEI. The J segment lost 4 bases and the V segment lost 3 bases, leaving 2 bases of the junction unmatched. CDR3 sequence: CASSDRTSGGYEQYF. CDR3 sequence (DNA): TGTGCCAGCAGTGACAGGACTAGCGGGGGGTACGAGCAGTACTTC.

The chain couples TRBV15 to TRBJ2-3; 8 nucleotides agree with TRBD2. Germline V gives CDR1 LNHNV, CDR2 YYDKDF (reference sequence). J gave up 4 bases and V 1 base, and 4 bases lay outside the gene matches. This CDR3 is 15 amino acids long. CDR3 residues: CATSRVREVADTQYF. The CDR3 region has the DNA TGTGCCACCAGCAGAGTGCGGGAGGTCGCAGATACGCAGTATTTT.